These T cell receptor beta chains were read from a single sample in a study of T cell changes during pregnancy in multiple sclerosis. The method was immunoSEQ multiplex PCR; TCRdb's version includes in-frame clones alone and lacks a portion of them. The table has under 150,000 clones, around 97% seen once. Sequences were derived from peripheral blood, sampled after pregnancy. The receptor source for this set is a female donor with multiple sclerosis, enrolled in a pregnancy study. CDR3s include the opening cysteine and the closing phenylalanine or tryptophan. D genes are given only for firm matches. Only part of the rows carry a size: once, few, many, or a class if the clone is expanded.

DNA: TGTGCCAGCAGCCAAACTAGCGGGAGCGGAGAGACCCAGTACTTC; CDR3: CASSQTSGSGETQYF; V: TRBV14; J: TRBJ2-5; D: TRBD2; length: 15; size: -
DNA: TGTGCCAGCAGCCACCCCATTCAGGGCGCGGGAGGGCCCGGAGATACGCAGTATTTT; CDR3: CASSHPIQGAGGPGDTQYF; V: TRBV7-2; J: TRBJ2-3; D: TRBD2; length: 19; size: once
DNA: TGTGCCAGCAGCCCCCAGGGAAACGATAATTCACCCCTCCACTTT; CDR3: CASSPQGNDNSPLHF; V: TRBV5-6; J: TRBJ1-6; D: -; length: 15; size: -
DNA: TGTGCCAGCAGCTTAGGTGGGACAGGAAATGAGCAGTTCTTC; CDR3: CASSLGGTGNEQFF; V: TRBV7-9; J: TRBJ2-1; D: TRBD1; length: 14; size: -
DNA: TGTGCCAGCAGTTACTCGGCGGGATACAATGAGCAGTTCTTC; CDR3: CASSYSAGYNEQFF; V: TRBV6-5; J: TRBJ2-1; D: -; length: 14; size: -
DNA: TGTGCCAGCAGCTTAAACAGGTTAGACACTGAAGCTTTCTTT; CDR3: CASSLNRLDTEAFF; V: TRBV7-2; J: TRBJ1-1; D: -; length: 14; size: once
DNA: TGTGCCAGTAGCTGGGACATCGGGGAGCTGTTTTTT; CDR3: CASSWDIGELFF; V: TRBV19; J: TRBJ2-2; D: -; length: 12; size: -
DNA: TGTGCCAGCAGCTTGTCGCCTAGCGGAATGTCTAGCACAGATACGCAGTATTTT; CDR3: CASSLSPSGMSSTDTQYF; V: TRBV9; J: TRBJ2-3; D: TRBD2; length: 18; size: -
DNA: TGTGCCAGCAGCTTCGAGGAGATCGGGGAGCTGTTTTTT; CDR3: CASSFEEIGELFF; V: TRBV11-3; J: TRBJ2-2; D: -; length: 13; size: -
DNA: TGTGCCAGCAGTTTGACTAGCGGGAACCACGAGCAGTACTTC; CDR3: CASSLTSGNHEQYF; V: TRBV28; J: TRBJ2-7; D: TRBD2; length: 14; size: -
DNA: TGCAGCGTTAGGACTAGCAATGCCTACAATGAGCAGTTCTTC; CDR3: CSVRTSNAYNEQFF; V: TRBV29-1; J: TRBJ2-1; D: TRBD2; length: 14; size: -
DNA: TGTGCCAGCAGCGTAGAGGGGGCAGACACTGAAGCTTTCTTT; CDR3: CASSVEGADTEAFF; V: TRBV9; J: TRBJ1-1; D: TRBD1; length: 14; size: -
DNA: TGTGCCAGCAGCTTCCTCAAGGGAGCCCCTTATGGCTACACCTTC; CDR3: CASSFLKGAPYGYTF; V: TRBV11-2; J: TRBJ1-2; D: -; length: 15; size: -
DNA: TGTGCCACCAGTCAACTAGCGGGAGAAGGCGCCTACGAGCAGTACTTC; CDR3: CATSQLAGEGAYEQYF; V: TRBV27; J: TRBJ2-7; D: TRBD2; length: 16; size: -
DNA: TGCGCCAGCAGCTCTGAAGCGCGTTCCTACAATGAGCAGTTCTTC; CDR3: CASSSEARSYNEQFF; V: TRBV5-1; J: TRBJ2-1; D: -; length: 15; size: -
DNA: TGTGCCAGCAGTGTCCTACTCCAGGGGGGAAATCAGCCCCAGCATTTT; CDR3: CASSVLLQGGNQPQHF; V: TRBV28; J: TRBJ1-5; D: TRBD1; length: 16; size: -
DNA: TGTGCCAGCAGCCTCCCCGGGAGGACCCACGGGGACGAGCAGTACTTC; CDR3: CASSLPGRTHGDEQYF; V: TRBV5-4; J: TRBJ2-7; D: TRBD2; length: 16; size: -
DNA: TGTGCCAGCAGAACGGCGCGGAGCGCCTACGAGCAGTACTTC; CDR3: CASRTARSAYEQYF; V: TRBV27; J: TRBJ2-7; D: -; length: 14; size: -
DNA: TGCGCCAGCAGCCAAGACCAGACTAACTATGGCTACACCTTC; CDR3: CASSQDQTNYGYTF; V: TRBV4-1; J: TRBJ1-2; D: -; length: 14; size: -
DNA: TGTGCCAGCAGCAGAGGTTCTACCATGAACACTGAAGCTTTCTTT; CDR3: CASSRGSTMNTEAFF; V: TRBV5-4; J: TRBJ1-1; D: -; length: 15; size: once
DNA: TGTGCTAGTGGTTTGGTACCTCTAGCGGGAGGGCCGAGCTCCTACAATGAGCAGTTCTTC; CDR3: CASGLVPLAGGPSSYNEQFF; V: TRBV12-5; J: TRBJ2-1; D: TRBD2; length: 20; size: -
DNA: TGTGCCAGCAGCTTAGACCCCCCTTCTGGGGGAGGCCTGGACGAGCAGTACTTC; CDR3: CASSLDPPSGGGLDEQYF; V: TRBV7-2; J: TRBJ2-7; D: -; length: 18; size: -